The next 32 T cell receptor beta chains were all read from a single sample in a study of cytomegalovirus exposure and HLA in healthy donors (dated 2017 in TCRdb). Libraries came from the immunoSEQ multiplex PCR assay. For the multiplex PCR, a mixture combining 60 forward primers for TCR Vbeta segments and 13 reverse primers for TCR Jbeta segments was used. TCRdb limited this immuneACCESS table to in-frame rearrangements with V and J called. A share of clones is missing; checked studies link under half to unresolved V genes, and the rest is unexplained. Across this sample there are fewer than 150,000 clones, with about 68% seen only once. The ten largest make up approximately 1.6% of the sample. Material: PBMCs. These receptor sequences come from a human donor in good health.

The gene calls are TRBV14 and TRBJ2-6, with D maybe TRBD1 (5 bases). Per the germline V gene, CDR1 is SGHDN and CDR2 is FVKESK. V was shortened by 0 bases and J by 1 base, with 13 bases between the two germline ends. The CDR3 has 18 amino acids. CDR3 in DNA: TGTGCCAGCAGCCAAGATCTGCCTGGGGCTTCTGGGGCCAACGTCCTGACTTTC. Translation: CASSQDLPGASGANVLTF.

The chain employs TRBV7-2 and TRBJ1-4, with D hard to call. Germline V lookup: CDR1 SGHTA, CDR2 FQGNSA. The CDR3 contains 15 residues. V was pared by 2 bases and J by 8 bases, with 15 bases between. CDR3 residues: CASSLRALSGEKLFF. As DNA, the CDR3 is TGTGCCAGCAGCTTACGAGCCCTGTCCGGGGAAAAACTGTTTTTT.

The chain links TRBV28 to TRBJ2-7; possible D gene TRBD2, 5 bases. The CDR3 spans 14 residues. Germline loops: CDR1 MDHEN, CDR2 SYDVKM. The ends were cut back, 5 bases at V and 2 bases at J, with 13 bases in the middle. The CDR3 nucleotides read TGTGCCAGCAGTAGGTCCGGGATCCCCTACGAGCAGTACTTC. Its protein product is CASSRSGIPYEQYF. The whole variable domain, remainder taken from reference TRBV28 and TRBJ2-7, is DVKVTQSSRYLVKRTGEKVFLECVQDMDHENMFWYRQDPGLGLRLIYFSYDVKMKEKGDIPEGYSVSREKKERFSLILESASTNQTSMYLCASSRSGIPYEQYFGPGTRLTVT.

The V and J genes are TRBV27 and TRBJ2-5; 9 nucleotides align to TRBD2. Germline V gene sequence: CDR1 MNHEY, CDR2 SMNVEV (reference sequence). V lost 1 base, J lost 5 bases, and 5 bases stayed unmatched. This CDR3 is 15 amino acids long. DNA for the CDR3: TGTGCCAGCAGTTTATTTAGCGGGAGCGGTGAGACCCAGTACTTC. Translated, it gives CASSLFSGSGETQYF.

The chain links TRBV9 to TRBJ2-1; 15 nucleotides match TRBD2. Trimming took 4 bases from V and 8 from J; bases not matched to a gene: 10. CDR1 and CDR2 from the germline V gene are SGDLS and YYNGEE. The CDR3 length is 17 residues. The CDR3: CASSPPGLAGGRDEQFF. The CDR3 DNA follows: TGTGCCAGCAGCCCCCCGGGACTAGCGGGAGGAAGGGATGAGCAGTTCTTC.

The chain employs TRBV20-1 and TRBJ2-7, with D perhaps matching TRBD2 (5 bases). V was cut by 3 bases and J by 6 bases, with 9 bases left in between. There are 11 residues in the CDR3. CDR1 is DFQATT, CDR2 SNEGSKA, per germline (reference sequence). CDR3 amino acids: CSARPGSEQYF. The CDR3 nucleotides read TGCAGTGCTAGGCCGGGGAGCGAGCAGTACTTC.

This chain uses TRBV6-1 with TRBJ1-5; 9 nucleotides line up with TRBD1. The CDR3 totals 17 residues. From germline, CDR1 is MNHNS and CDR2 SASEGT. With 3 bases clipped from V and 0 bases from J, the junction kept 6 bases outside the gene matches. Here the CDR3 DNA reads TGTGCCAGCAGTGACCGGGGACAGGGAGGTAGCAATCAGCCCCAGCATTTT. Encoded protein: CASSDRGQGGSNQPQHF.

The rearrangement joins TRBV7-2 to TRBJ1-4; 7 bases are a match to TRBD1. After removal of 5 bases from V and 5 bases from J, the junction contained 14 bases not matched to a gene. Germline V gene lookup returns CDR1 SGHTA and CDR2 FQGNSA. There are 17 residues in the CDR3. CDR3 residues: CASSRRVRQGGNEKLFF. The CDR3 DNA is TGTGCCAGCAGCCGACGCGTAAGACAGGGAGGAAATGAAAAACTGTTTTTT.

The rearrangement uses TRBV7-9 and TRBJ2-2; 7 bases map to TRBD2. CDR1 is SEHNR, CDR2 FQNEAQ, per germline (reference sequence). The CDR3 spans 17 residues. V was clipped by 3 bases and J by 0 bases; unmatched bases: 7. The CDR3 loop is CASSFKRDSANTGELFF. CDR3 nucleotide sequence: TGTGCCAGCAGCTTTAAGCGGGACTCCGCGAACACCGGGGAGCTGTTTTTT.

V usage is TRBV6-7 and J usage is TRBJ2-7; 10 bases line up with TRBD1. TRBV6-7 is an ORF; its function is uncertain. V shed 0 bases, J shed 5 bases, and the junction held 10 bases outside the gene matches. The CDR3 spans 17 residues. The CDR3, as DNA: TGTGCCAGCAGTTACTCGAATCCGGGGACAGGGGTTGACGAGCAGTACTTC. It translates to CASSYSNPGTGVDEQYF.

This clone was observed a handful of times. The rearrangement joins TRBV10-3 to TRBJ2-1; D not certain. This CDR3 is 13 amino acids long. Germline V CDR1 and CDR2: ENHRY, SYGVKD. Trimming removed 2 bases at V and 2 bases at J, with 4 bases between. CDR3 residues: CAISEVTYNEQFF. DNA of the CDR3: TGTGCCATCAGTGAGGTTACCTACAATGAGCAGTTCTTC.

The chain has TRBV9 and TRBJ2-5; possibly TRBD2 for D (6 bases). V lost 4 bases to trimming and J lost 5 bases, with 18 bases between them. This CDR3 is built from 15 residues. Germline V lookup: CDR1 SGDLS, CDR2 YYNGEE. As DNA, the CDR3 is TGTGCCAGCAGCCCCGACGGGACTTCGGGGGAGACCCAGTACTTC. Translating gives CASSPDGTSGETQYF.

The chain carries TRBV14 and TRBJ2-7; D might be TRBD1 (6 bases). In germline, CDR1 is SGHDN, CDR2 FVKESK. The V gene lost 3 bases and the J gene lost 1 base, with 13 bases spanning the gap. The CDR3 sequence is 15 residues long. CDR3 region: CASSQGRGRSYEQYF. The CDR3 coding sequence is TGTGCCAGCAGCCAGGGCAGGGGACGGTCCTACGAGCAGTACTTC.

This sequence joins TRBV19 and TRBJ1-3; D uncertain. Trimming removed 7 bases from V and 5 bases from J, with 15 bases in between. Germline V CDR1 and CDR2: LNHDA, SQIVND (reference sequence). This CDR3 contains 14 residues. CDR3 sequence: CASTPRQLRNTIYF. The CDR3 DNA sequence: TGTGCCAGTACCCCCAGGCAGCTTAGAAACACCATATATTTT. Combining the CDR3 with reference TRBV19 and TRBJ1-3 gives the whole variable domain DGGITQSPKYLFRKEGQNVTLSCEQNLNHDAMYWYRQDPGQGLRLIYYSQIVNDFQKGDIAEGYSVSREKKESFPLTVTSAQKNPTAFYLCASTPRQLRNTIYFGEGSWLTVV.

The V gene is TRBV7-2, the J gene TRBJ2-3; TRBD2 matches 12 bases. This CDR3 contains 17 residues. The junction had 13 bases not matched to a gene; V was cut back by 5 bases and J by 7 bases. CDR1 is SGHTA and CDR2 is FQGNSA in the germline V gene. The DNA for the CDR3 is TGTGCCAGCAGCCTTTCGACTAGCGGGAGTGTTTTAAATACGCAGTATTTT. Translated: CASSLSTSGSVLNTQYF.

This clone was observed a few times. The J gene is TRBJ1-1, the V gene TRBV23-1; D ambiguous. TRBV23-1 is labeled an ORF, and its function is uncertain. CDR3 length: 13 residues. The germline V and J ends were trimmed by 0 bases and 3 bases, with 5 bases remaining between them. The CDR3, as DNA: TGCGCCAGCAGTCAATCGGGCCACACTGAAGCTTTCTTT. Amino acids: CASSQSGHTEAFF.

The chain combines TRBV4-2 with TRBJ2-3; D may be TRBD2 (6 bases). The V end was cut by 1 base, the J end by 3 bases, with 17 bases between. The CDR3 has 17 amino acids. Germline values: CDR1 LGHNA, CDR2 YNFKEQ. CDR3 nucleotide sequence: TGTGCCAGCAGCCAAGTTGGGTTGGCTAGCGAAACAGATACGCAGTATTTT. As protein: CASSQVGLASETDTQYF.

V is TRBV7-6 and J is TRBJ2-5; 11 nucleotides line up with TRBD1. V was clipped by 4 bases and J by 2 bases; unmatched bases: 9. Looked up from germline, CDR1 is SGHVS and CDR2 is FNYEAQ. The CDR3 consists of 17 residues. CDR3 residues: CASSYPGTGGGQETQYF. The DNA of the CDR3 is TGTGCCAGCAGCTACCCGGGGACAGGGGGAGGACAAGAGACCCAGTACTTC.

The chain has TRBV18 and TRBJ2-3; 9 bases are shared with TRBD2. The ends lost 4 bases at V and 4 bases at J; junction bases unmatched: 9. Per the germline V gene, CDR1 is KGHSH and CDR2 is LQKENI. CDR3 length: 16 amino acids. As DNA, the CDR3 is TGTGCCAGCTCACTTCAGAGCGGGAGGCCCCCAGATACGCAGTATTTT. As protein: CASSLQSGRPPDTQYF. The full variable domain, completed using reference TRBV18 and TRBJ2-3, is NAGVMQNPRHLVRRRGQEARLRCSPMKGHSHVYWYRQLPEEGLKFMVYLQKENIIDESGMPKERFSAEFPKEGPSILRIQQVVRGDSAAYFCASSLQSGRPPDTQYFGPGTRLTVL.

In this sample, this clone turned up a few times. The rearrangement links TRBV15 to TRBJ2-7, with D possibly TRBD1 on 6 matching bases. The CDR3 extends over 16 amino acids. Trimming cost V 2 bases and J 0 bases, with 14 bases left between them. Looked up from germline, CDR1 is LNHNV and CDR2 is YYDKDF (reference sequence). Here the CDR3 reads CATSRSETGSSYEQYF. For the CDR3, the DNA is TGTGCCACCAGCAGATCGGAGACAGGAAGCTCCTACGAGCAGTACTTC.

The chain employs TRBV29-1 and TRBJ2-5, with 10 bases identical to TRBD1. With 1 base clipped from V and 7 bases from J, the junction kept 0 bases outside the gene matches. This CDR3 contains 12 residues. Germline V gene data show CDR1 as SQVTM and CDR2 as ANQGSEA. In DNA, the CDR3 is TGCAGCGTTGAAGGACAGGGGGCGACCCAGTACTTC. This translates into CSVEGQGATQYF.

V and J are TRBV29-1 and TRBJ2-5; D is perhaps TRBD1 (5 bases). The CDR3 is 12 amino acids. Germline V gene lookup returns CDR1 SQVTM and CDR2 ANQGSEA. V was trimmed by 5 bases and J by 2 bases, leaving 9 bases between them. The chain's CDR3 is CSVLQAQETQYF. The CDR3 DNA follows: TGCAGCGTTTTACAGGCACAAGAGACCCAGTACTTC.

This chain uses TRBV13 with TRBJ1-6, with 10 bases lining up with TRBD1. The V gene end was trimmed by 5 bases and the J gene end by 9 bases; junction bases not matched to a gene: 10. CDR3 length: 16 amino acids. The germline V gene has CDR1 PRHDT and CDR2 FYEKMQ (reference sequence). The CDR3 reads CASSPAPGQGVSPLHF. The CDR3 DNA follows: TGTGCCAGCAGCCCCGCTCCAGGACAGGGGGTTTCACCCCTCCACTTT.

This chain connects TRBV15 to TRBJ1-2, with D possibly TRBD1 on 6 matching bases. Deletions cut 10 bases from V and 8 bases from J, with 14 bases between. Germline lookup yields CDR1 LNHNV and CDR2 YYDKDF (reference sequence). The CDR3 runs 11 residues. Here the CDR3 reads CAIQGTRGYTF. In nucleotides, the CDR3 is TGTGCCATACAGGGTACGCGGGGCTACACCTTC.

In its sample, this clone was seen a few times. The gene calls are TRBV7-2 and TRBJ2-7; 8 nucleotides align to TRBD2. The CDR3 has 16 residues. The trim removed 1 base at V and 1 base at J, leaving 6 bases unmatched. Looked up from germline, CDR1 is SGHTA and CDR2 is FQGNSA. As DNA, the CDR3 is TGTGCCAGCAGCTTAGGTACTAGCGGATTTTCCTACGAGCAGTACTTC. Residues: CASSLGTSGFSYEQYF.

The gene calls are TRBV29-1 and TRBJ2-7; tentative D call: TRBD2 (6 bases). The CDR3 is made up of 13 amino acids. The ends were cut back, 4 bases at V and 4 bases at J, with 14 bases in the middle. Per the germline V gene, CDR1 is SQVTM and CDR2 is ANQGSEA. CDR3 coding DNA: TGCAGCGTTGCTGCAGGGAGGATGTACGAGCAGTACTTC. The encoded protein is CSVAAGRMYEQYF.

This rearrangement joins TRBV10-3 to TRBJ2-5, with D perhaps matching TRBD1 (5 bases). The CDR3 runs to 16 residues. Germline V gives CDR1 ENHRY, CDR2 SYGVKD. The V and J ends lost 8 bases and 2 bases respectively, with 21 bases between them. For the CDR3, the DNA is TGTGCCATCGGGGCTGGGGCCTCAAACCTACAAGAGACCCAGTACTTC. Translated: CAIGAGASNLQETQYF.

The gene calls are TRBV23-1 and TRBJ2-7; maybe TRBD1 (5 bases). TRBV23-1 is assigned to the ORF class and has an uncertain function. This CDR3 has 14 residues. V lost 4 bases and J lost 3, with 13 bases in between. The CDR3, as DNA: TGCGCCAGCAGTCGCTGGGCAGGGTGCTACGAGCAGTACTTC. Translated, it gives CASSRWAGCYEQYF.

This sequence joins TRBV7-6 and TRBJ2-5, with TRBD2 matching over 12 bases. The CDR3 runs 16 residues. Germline CDR1 and CDR2: SGHVS and FNYEAQ. Trimming took 6 bases from V and 2 from J; bases not matched to a gene: 7. Here the CDR3 DNA reads TGTGCCAGCAGTTTAACTAGCGGGAGGACGCAAGAGACCCAGTACTTC. Amino acids: CASSLTSGRTQETQYF.

The J gene is TRBJ1-5, the V gene TRBV28, with D possibly TRBD1 on 5 matching bases. V was pared by 3 bases and J by 1 base, with 13 bases between. The CDR3 extends over 16 amino acids. In germline, CDR1 is MDHEN, CDR2 SYDVKM. For the CDR3, the DNA is TGTGCCAGCAGTTTTTTGAGGACATCAAGCAATCAGCCCCAGCATTTT. Translation gives CASSFLRTSSNQPQHF.

The chain has TRBV5-1 and TRBJ2-3; weak D call: TRBD2 (5 bases). Looked up from germline, CDR1 is SGHRS and CDR2 is YFSETQ. Trimming stripped 0 bases from V and 4 bases from J, with 18 bases between. This CDR3 contains 17 residues. The CDR3 bases are TGCGCCAGCAGCTTGGGGCTGTCCGGGATAGGCCCAGATACGCAGTATTTT. This sequence encodes CASSLGLSGIGPDTQYF.

This clone has only one observation. This chain joins TRBV19 and TRBJ1-1; TRBD1 aligns across 8 bases. From germline, CDR1 is LNHDA and CDR2 SQIVND (reference sequence). The CDR3 runs to 14 residues. J lost 1 base, V lost 6 bases, and 4 bases had no gene match. This chain's CDR3 is CASRPGGTNTEAFF. The CDR3 bases are TGTGCCAGTAGGCCAGGGGGCACGAACACTGAAGCTTTCTTT.